This TCR beta chain is drawn from a study of blood T cell repertoires in COVID-19. Looking at the study overall: Sources were T cells, B-cell-depleted T cells, or PBMCs; the material itself was cDNA or gDNA.

In the authors' methods: Estimated nucleated cell counts came from reference gene primer amplification. Measured with immunoSEQ multiplex PCR; TCRdb has only the in-frame clones, and not every one. V and J calls plus clone size are reproduced from that table; the DNA served to infer D and trimming. The sample gives some 70,000 clones, approximately 92% of which show up once; approximately 7.4% is in the top ten. The CDR3 consists of 13 residues. From germline, CDR1 is SGHRS and CDR2 YFSETQ. Deletions cut 1 base from V and 5 bases from J, with 9 bases between. The chain joins TRBV5-1 to TRBJ1-2; D remains ambiguous. The sequence derives from a man aged 50 to 60 with active COVID-19. The sample taken for sequencing was peripheral blood. For the CDR3, the DNA is TGCGCCAGCAGCTTGATAGGAGAGTATGGCTACACCTTC. This translates into CASSLIGEYGYTF.